The source of this TCR beta chain is a study of cytomegalovirus exposure and HLA in healthy donors. Study results and caveats: Donors were assumed by presence/absence analyses to have roughly uniform sequencing depth.

Note on this clone: Its antigen is not known.

Amplification used 60 Vbeta primers and 13 Jbeta primers. The method was immunoSEQ multiplex PCR; TCRdb's version includes in-frame clones alone and lacks a portion of them. The sample consists of around 150,000 clones, approximately 9% of them appearing once. The CDR3 loop spans 16 amino acids. The V gene's germline CDR1 is MGHRA and CDR2 YSYEKL. The germline V and J ends were trimmed by 7 bases and 2 bases, with 15 bases remaining between them. The chain couples TRBV4-1 to TRBJ2-6, with D perhaps TRBD1 (6 bases). The sequencing sample was made of PBMCs. The source of this sequence is a male donor in good health and CMV-seronegative. Here the CDR3 DNA reads TGCGCCAGCAACTCCTACAGGGCCGCTGGGGCCAACGTCCTGACTTTC. This translates into CASNSYRAAGANVLTF.